This T cell receptor (beta chain) was sequenced for a study of blood T cell repertoires in COVID-19. Whole-study context: The analysed material was cDNA or gDNA that came from T cells, B-cell-depleted T cells, or PBMCs.

Per the authors' pipeline: From reference gene primer amplification, estimates of nucleated cell counts were derived. The method was immunoSEQ multiplex PCR; TCRdb's version includes in-frame clones alone and lacks a portion of them. The V and J calls and clone size were taken over from that table, and D and trimming were inferred from the DNA. The top ten hold around 3.6% of the sample, which has 50,000 to 65,000 clones, more than 75% seen once. The length of the CDR3 is 11 residues. The V and J ends lost 1 base and 8 bases respectively, with 9 bases between them. Germline V gene sequence: CDR1 DFQATT, CDR2 SNEGSKA (reference sequence).

The sample consisted of peripheral blood. This clonotype was obtained from a human donor in a cohort sampled during active COVID-19. The chain links TRBV20-1 to TRBJ2-7; D remains ambiguous. The CDR3 DNA follows: TGCAGTGCTAGAGGCCCACTTAAGCAGTACTTC. Amino acid sequence: CSARGPLKQYF.